This record concerns one TCR beta chain sequence. Its antigen is unknown. Base qualities were left out, and no much larger clone turns up one base away. This specimen comes from a study of STAT5B mutations in CD4+ large granular lymphocyte leukemia (dated by TCRdb to 2022 to 2024). In the study overall: Among healthy controls, the CDR3 'QG' motif was associated with a particular HLA allele. The study compared the TCRbeta repertoires of patients with CD4+ T-cell large granular lymphocyte leukemia against those of healthy blood donors. The purity of purified fractions was confirmed by flow cytometry on FACSCanto II or FACSVerse to exceed 95% among lymphocytes. General conclusions and limits of the study: Data were not HLA-matched; higher clonality in CD4+ versus CD8+ T-LGLL could reflect the relatively small sample size. Enrichment of TRBV06-family usage was observed among the top patient clones (8/27) relative to healthy controls (2/35). Greater clonality appeared to be present in CD4-sorted patient repertoires than in healthy CD4+ repertoires, and the difference was retained after the putative leukemic clones were removed. Each patient's main leukemic clonotypes were private, but about 27% of these clonotypes showed up at low frequency in the non-leukemic repertoires of other patients.

CDR1 and CDR2 were assigned from the germline V gene as MNHEY and SVGAGI. At the junction V is shortened by 5 bases and J by 6 bases, with 11 bases in between. Taken from cysteine to phenylalanine, the CDR3 has 13 residues. The only DNA kept is the CDR3, 39 bases in frame from the first base. Healthy controls were 35 to 40 blood donors whose buffy coats came from the Finnish Red Cross blood service. All TCR-sequenced material derived from peripheral blood: patient blood samples and healthy donor buffy coats. Peripheral blood mononuclear cells were isolated by Ficoll-Hypaque gradient centrifugation. For the healthy controls, CD4+ cells were obtained from buffy coats by magnetic purification. The Gentra Puregene Cell and Tissue kit was used to extract genomic DNA, and a Qubit 2.0 fluorometer was used to measure the amount of genomic DNA. The immunoSEQ assay at survey resolution was used to sequence TCRbeta rearrangements from genomic DNA. In the original analysis: In the TCR sequencing data, the lowest productive clonotype frequency that could be detected was 2.59 x 10-5. Analyses included only productive TCRbeta rearrangements, meaning complete and in-frame sequences. Clonality for each sample was calculated as Simpson clonality in the immunoSEQ Analyzer version 3.0. Clones were grouped by frequency into very rare, small, medium, large (1-20%) or hyperexpanded (>20%) categories. Generation probabilities were estimated with OLGA 1.2.3, V-gene circos plots were generated with VDJtools, specificities were searched for in VDJdb, and CDR3 motifs were identified with GLIPH. TCRdb took over this immuneACCESS table, retaining in-frame rearrangements with V and J assigned. Such tables are incomplete; in checked studies, under half of the missing clones stem from an unresolved V gene, and the remainder is unexplained. V, J and clone size are those of that table, while D and trimming were read from the DNA. The sample table records about 3,500 clones; 65% to 90% of these occur just once. The ten most abundant clones make up over 2% of the sample.

Sequencing was done on a sample of CD4+ T cells from blood buffy coats. This TCR was recovered from a human donor in good health. Recombination connected TRBV6-5 to TRBJ1-5; tentative D gene TRBD1, with 5 bases matching. In nucleotide form, the sequence is TGTGCCAGCAGTCCTAGGGACGGTCAGCCCCAGCATTTT. Its coded protein is CASSPRDGQPQHF.